The 10 T cell receptor beta chains listed next were all sequenced from one sample in a study of beta chain features in type 1 diabetes. The study reverse transcribed the entire isolated RNA, so it sequenced expressed TCRB transcripts. Profiled with immunoSEQ multiplex PCR; TCRdb holds only in-frame clones, not every one. This sample yields some 350,000 clones, of which 9.6% are seen a single time; about 0.63% belongs to the top ten. General study findings and limits: There was a moderate but significant shortening of TCRB CDR3s in all four CD4+ subsets of Type 1 diabetes patients.

These receptors have no known antigen. The sample comprised central memory CD4+ T cells from blood. The receptors shown here come from a man aged 30 to 39 with type 1 diabetes.

In its sample, this clone was seen a few times. Other DNA sequences from this sample encode an identical CDR3 as well. The chain recombines TRBV7-2 with TRBJ1-2, with 9 positions matching TRBD1. V was pared by 6 bases and J by 5 bases, with 4 bases of the junction left unmatched. The CDR3 is 13 amino acids. Germline V CDR1 and CDR2: SGHTA, FQGNSA. The CDR3 DNA sequence: TGTGCCAGCAGTCAGGGACAGGGATATGGCTACACCTTC. This gives the protein CASSQGQGYGYTF.

This clone was recorded a few times. The rearrangement uses TRBV28 and TRBJ2-3, with TRBD1 identical over 7 bases. The ends lost 2 bases at V and 10 bases at J; junction bases unmatched: 3. This CDR3 is 12 amino acids long. The V gene's germline CDR1 is MDHEN and CDR2 SYDVKM. The CDR3 nucleotides are TGTGCCAGCAGTTTAAGGGGGCTTGCGCAGTATTTT. As protein: CASSLRGLAQYF.

This clone was detected a few times. The gene calls are TRBV29-1 and TRBJ2-6; tentatively, D is TRBD1 (5 bases). This CDR3 is 15 amino acids long. Germline values: CDR1 SQVTM, CDR2 ANQGSEA. V gave up 4 bases and J gave up 4 bases, with 14 bases separating them. Here the CDR3 reads CSVGAGMSGANVLTF. The CDR3 DNA reads as TGCAGCGTTGGGGCAGGGATGTCGGGGGCCAACGTCCTGACTTTC.

This clone has only a few counts. This chain joins TRBV28 and TRBJ2-7; a weak D match, TRBD2 (6 bases). V lost 6 bases to trimming and J lost 0 bases, with 15 bases between them. In germline, CDR1 is MDHEN, CDR2 SYDVKM. CDR3 length: 15 amino acids. In DNA form, the CDR3 reads TGTGCCAGCAGCTCCTCAAGCGGGTTCTCCTACGAGCAGTACTTC. Translated, it gives CASSSSSGFSYEQYF.

This clone was seen only a few times. V usage is TRBV5-1 and J usage is TRBJ1-1; D gene unclear. CDR1 is SGHRS and CDR2 is YFSETQ in the germline V gene. The CDR3 totals 13 residues. The V end was cut by 0 bases, the J end by 8 bases, with 11 bases between. The CDR3 coding sequence is TGCGCCAGCAGCTTGGACGGACTCACCGAAGCTTTCTTT. This sequence encodes CASSLDGLTEAFF.

V gene TRBV27 combines with J gene TRBJ1-5; 11 bases match TRBD1. The CDR3 has 15 amino acids. From germline, CDR1 is MNHEY and CDR2 SMNVEV (reference sequence). Losses at the gene ends were 2 bases for V and 7 bases for J; bases not matched to a gene: 4. The CDR3 is CASSLGTGGKQPQHF. The CDR3 region has the DNA TGTGCCAGCAGTTTAGGGACAGGGGGAAAACAGCCCCAGCATTTT.

This clone was detected ten times or more. The V gene is TRBV7-2, the J gene TRBJ1-5; D uncertain. This CDR3 spans 15 amino acids. Germline CDR1 SGHTA, CDR2 FQGNSA. The germline V and J ends were trimmed by 4 bases and 3 bases, with 13 bases remaining between them. Here the CDR3 reads CASSSWADNNQPQHF. CDR3 DNA: TGTGCCAGCAGCTCCTGGGCGGATAACAATCAGCCCCAGCATTTT.

V is TRBV7-9 and J is TRBJ2-5; D gene ambiguous. The germline V gene encodes CDR1 SEHNR and CDR2 FQNEAQ (reference sequence). V gave up 2 bases and J gave up 1 base, with 8 bases separating them. The CDR3 is made up of 14 amino acids. The CDR3 here is CASSLSQTQETQYF. The CDR3, as DNA: TGTGCCAGCAGCTTAAGCCAGACCCAAGAGACCCAGTACTTC. The full variable domain, its missing parts supplied by reference TRBV7-9 and TRBJ2-5, is DTGVSQNPRHKITKRGQNVTFRCDPISEHNRLYWYRQTLGQGPEFLTYFQNEAQLEKSRLLSDRFSAERPKGSFSTLEIQRTEQGDSAMYLCASSLSQTQETQYFGPGTRLLVL.

The chain uses TRBV27 and TRBJ2-2; no firm D call. Deletions cut 2 bases from V and 1 base from J, with 8 bases between. The CDR3 totals 15 residues. Germline V gene lookup returns CDR1 MNHEY and CDR2 SMNVEV (reference sequence). The CDR3 nucleotides read TGTGCCAGCAGTTTAAAAGGGATGAACACCGGGGAGCTGTTTTTT. It translates to CASSLKGMNTGELFF.

The gene calls are TRBV5-1 and TRBJ2-3; 9 positions match TRBD2. The CDR3 spans 16 residues. V lost 0 bases to trimming and J lost 5 bases; unmatched junction nucleotides: 7. The germline gives CDR1 SGHRS, CDR2 YFSETQ. The CDR3 reads CASSLDSGSGGDTQYF. The CDR3 coding sequence is TGCGCCAGCAGCTTGGATAGCGGGAGTGGTGGAGATACGCAGTATTTT.